The 12 T cell receptor beta chains below were found in one sample sequenced in a study of blood T cell repertoires in COVID-19. Method: immunoSEQ multiplex PCR; TCRdb's copy keeps in-frame clones and lacks some. Among 300,000 to 350,000 clones listed, roughly 90% were seen once. Sequencing input: peripheral blood. The receptors come from a woman under 40 with COVID-19, enrolled during active disease.

This clone was seen a handful of times. This chain joins TRBV10-2 and TRBJ1-6; 7 bases fit TRBD1. Germline CDR1 reads WSHSY; CDR2 reads SAAADI. CDR3 size: 15 residues. Losses at the gene ends were 6 bases for V and 5 bases for J; bases not matched to a gene: 7. CDR3 sequence: CASSPDRADNSPLHF. CDR3 sequence (DNA): TGCGCCAGCAGCCCCGACAGGGCGGATAATTCACCCCTCCACTTT.

V usage is TRBV5-4 and J usage is TRBJ2-5, with 9 bases lining up with TRBD2. Looked up from germline, CDR1 is SGHNT and CDR2 is YYREEE (reference sequence). The V and J ends lost 4 bases and 5 bases, in that order; junction bases with no gene match: 15. CDR3 length equals 17 residues. The CDR3 loop reads CASSPPFGVAGEETQYF. The CDR3 DNA sequence: TGTGCCAGCAGCCCCCCCTTCGGAGTAGCGGGAGAGGAGACCCAGTACTTC. Full variable domain (rest looked up from reference TRBV5-4 and TRBJ2-5): ETGVTQSPTHLIKTRGQQVTLRCSSQSGHNTVSWYQQALGQGPQFIFQYYREEENGRGNFPPRFSGLQFPNYSSELNVNALELDDSALYLCASSPPFGVAGEETQYFGPGTRLLVL.

The CDR3 DNA reads TGTGCCAGCAGCCTTGGACAGGGTTATTCACCCCTCCACTTT. Its protein product is CASSLGQGYSPLHF. The chain recombines TRBV3-1 (or the pseudogene TRBV3-2) with TRBJ1-6; 8 bases are a match to TRBD1. Germline loops: CDR1 LGHDT, CDR2 YNNKEL (reference sequence). This CDR3 is 14 amino acids long. Trimming at V came to 4 bases and at J to 8 bases, leaving 4 bases not matched to a gene.

The V call is TRBV4-1, the J call TRBJ2-2; 9 bases fit TRBD2. The CDR3 runs to 17 residues. The V segment lost 4 bases and the J segment 5 bases; nucleotides outside the gene matches: 11. Germline V CDR1 and CDR2: MGHRA, YSYEKL. In nucleotides, the CDR3 is TGCGCCAGCAGCCGTTTTAGCGGGAGCGGGGGAACCGGGGAGCTGTTTTTT. Amino acid sequence: CASSRFSGSGGTGELFF.

The V call is TRBV7-9, the J call TRBJ1-2, with 10 bases identical to TRBD1. J gave up 5 bases and V 2 bases, and 11 bases lay outside the gene matches. The CDR3 extends over 17 amino acids. The germline gives CDR1 SEHNR, CDR2 FQNEAQ (reference sequence). The CDR3 nucleotides are TGTGCCAGCAGCTTAATAGGACAGGGGGAAAGGGGGTATGGCTACACCTTC. Its translation is CASSLIGQGERGYGYTF.

The chain employs TRBV5-1 and TRBJ2-2; 14 bases match TRBD2. J gave up 3 bases and V 4 bases, and 2 bases lay outside the gene matches. Germline CDR1 and CDR2: SGHRS and YFSETQ. The CDR3 length is 16 residues. The CDR3 reads CASSPTSGRDTGELFF. CDR3 nucleotide sequence: TGCGCCAGCAGCCCGACTAGCGGGAGGGACACCGGGGAGCTGTTTTTT.

V gene TRBV6-2 or TRBV6-3 combines with J gene TRBJ2-1; 14 bases are a match to TRBD2. This CDR3 is built from 21 residues. With 5 bases clipped from V and 1 base from J, the junction kept 16 bases outside the gene matches. CDR1 MNHEY and CDR2 SVGEGT come from the germline V gene. CDR3 nucleotide sequence: TGTGCCAGCAGTCCACTGGGACTAGCGGGAGTGGGGGTTAGGTCCTACAATGAGCAGTTCTTC. It encodes CASSPLGLAGVGVRSYNEQFF.

The chain couples TRBV11-2 to TRBJ1-1, with TRBD1 identical over 7 bases. Trimming cost V 5 bases and J 10 bases; bases outside gene matches: 10. The germline V gene encodes CDR1 SGHAT and CDR2 FQNNGV. CDR3 length: 13 amino acids. CDR3 amino acids: CASSTRTGAGAFF. CDR3 DNA sequence: TGTGCCAGCAGCACGAGAACAGGGGCTGGAGCTTTCTTT.

The chain uses TRBV2 and TRBJ2-5; 12 bases match TRBD1. The germline gives CDR1 SNHLY, CDR2 FYNNEI. J was trimmed by 4 bases and V by 6 bases; bases with no gene match: 6. This CDR3 has 15 amino acids. The CDR3 spells CASRNRDRGPETQYF. The CDR3 nucleotides are TGTGCCAGCAGGAACCGGGACAGGGGGCCAGAGACCCAGTACTTC.

The chain carries TRBV5-6 and TRBJ2-7; 8 nucleotides line up with TRBD1. The CDR3 loop spans 15 amino acids. The germline gives CDR1 SGHDT, CDR2 YYEEEE. V lost 5 bases to trimming and J lost 0 bases; unmatched junction nucleotides: 7. The CDR3 is CASSSQGAGSYEQYF. CDR3 in DNA: TGTGCCAGCAGTTCTCAGGGGGCAGGCTCCTACGAGCAGTACTTC.

The chain links TRBV28 to TRBJ2-5; 7 nucleotides match TRBD1. Trimming at V came to 2 bases and at J to 4 bases, leaving 4 bases not matched to a gene. Germline loops: CDR1 MDHEN, CDR2 SYDVKM. This CDR3 has 14 residues. CDR3 coding DNA: TGTGCCAGCAGTTTAATGGCAGGGGGAGAGACCCAGTACTTC. This codes for CASSLMAGGETQYF.

V and J are TRBV20-1 and TRBJ1-2; 8 nucleotides line up with TRBD1. Per germline, CDR1 DFQATT and CDR2 SNEGSKA (reference sequence). J lost 7 bases, V lost 3 bases, and 10 bases had no gene match. The CDR3 spans 14 residues. The CDR3 is CSASSAGGRRGYTF. DNA for the CDR3: TGCAGTGCTAGTTCGGCAGGGGGCCGGCGTGGCTACACCTTC.